Following are 9 T cell receptor beta chains from one sample sequenced in a study of control samples from healthy donors and cancer patients. Profiled with immunoSEQ multiplex PCR; TCRdb holds only in-frame clones, not every one. This table has 120,000 or so clones, around 87% appearing once. The specimen was blood. Receptors originate from a man in his 60s in good health.

The rearrangement uses TRBV5-1 and TRBJ1-6; no clear D. V lost 0 bases and J lost 7, with 5 bases in between. CDR3 size: 13 residues. The V gene's germline CDR1 is SGHRS and CDR2 YFSETQ. CDR3 region: CASSLAGNSPLHF. For the CDR3, the DNA is TGCGCCAGCAGCTTGGCGGGAAATTCACCCCTCCACTTT.

The chain employs TRBV19 and TRBJ1-3, with 7 bases that match TRBD1. Per the germline V gene, CDR1 is LNHDA and CDR2 is SQIVND (reference sequence). J lost 2 bases, V lost 4 bases, and 8 bases had no gene match. There are 16 residues in the CDR3. The CDR3 DNA follows: TGTGCCAGTAGTAAAGGGACAGCAGTTCCTGGAAACACCATATATTTT. The encoded protein is CASSKGTAVPGNTIYF.

Concerning this clone: Other DNA sequences in the same sample also yield this CDR3. V and J are TRBV18 and TRBJ1-2, with 7 bases that match TRBD1. Germline values: CDR1 KGHSH, CDR2 LQKENI. V lost 3 bases, J lost 3 bases, and 1 base stayed unmatched. CDR3 length equals 13 residues. CDR3 in DNA: TGTGCCAGCTCACCCGACAGGGACTATGGCTACACCTTC. It encodes CASSPDRDYGYTF.

The rearrangement links TRBV3-1 (or the pseudogene TRBV3-2) to TRBJ2-3; TRBD2 matches 10 bases. The CDR3 runs to 19 residues. Germline CDR1 and CDR2: LGHDT and YNNKEL (reference sequence). V trimming: 0 bases; J trimming: 5 bases; junction bases outside the gene matches: 14. The CDR3 DNA is TGTGCCAGCAGCCAAGATGAAGGACTAGCGGCCTATGGGGGAGATACGCAGTATTTT. Protein sequence: CASSQDEGLAAYGGDTQYF.

The chain is built from TRBV5-1 and TRBJ2-7; no clear D gene. The CDR3 runs 15 residues. Looked up from germline, CDR1 is SGHRS and CDR2 is YFSETQ. Trimming pared 0 bases from V and 7 bases from J, leaving 17 bases between. Written as DNA, the CDR3 is TGCGCCAGCAGCTTGGGTGAGGCCCGTGGTGGGGAGCAGTACTTC. Translation gives CASSLGEARGGEQYF.

V and J are TRBV19 and TRBJ2-1; D unclear. V shed 4 bases and J shed 0 bases, with 7 bases lying between them. Germline CDR1 and CDR2: LNHDA and SQIVND (reference sequence). There are 14 residues in the CDR3. The CDR3 region is CASSRSFSYNEQFF. The CDR3 nucleotides are TGTGCCAGTAGTAGGAGTTTCTCCTACAATGAGCAGTTCTTC.

This chain connects TRBV7-9 to TRBJ2-5; unclear D gene. The CDR3 sequence is 11 residues long. V was trimmed by 1 base and J by 7 bases, leaving 4 bases between them. Germline V gene data show CDR1 as SEHNR and CDR2 as FQNEAQ (reference sequence). CDR3 region: CASSLEATQYF. In nucleotides, the CDR3 is TGTGCCAGCAGCTTAGAAGCGACCCAGTACTTC.

This chain joins TRBV2 and TRBJ1-5; 7 positions match TRBD1. J lost 7 bases, V lost 2 bases, and 8 bases had no gene match. There are 15 residues in the CDR3. Germline V gene data show CDR1 as SNHLY and CDR2 as FYNNEI. The CDR3 spells CASSESGDRQQPQHF. CDR3 bases: TGTGCCAGCAGTGAAAGTGGGGACAGACAACAGCCCCAGCATTTT.

The chain couples TRBV6-1 to TRBJ1-3; no reliable D call. Trimming removed 3 bases from V and 7 bases from J, with 16 bases in between. Germline V gene sequence: CDR1 MNHNS, CDR2 SASEGT. CDR3 length: 15 amino acids. The CDR3 loop reads CASSDLGTIPNTIYF. The CDR3 DNA is TGTGCCAGCAGTGACCTGGGAACTATACCGAACACCATATATTTT.